This TCR beta chain is drawn from a study of blood T cell repertoires in COVID-19. Study in general: Both acute and convalescent COVID-19 samples were obtained from the United States, Italy and Spain. Sources were T cells, B-cell-depleted T cells, or PBMCs; the material itself was cDNA or gDNA.

Sequenced by immunoSEQ multiplex PCR; TCRdb stores in-frame clones only, minus some. This sample has 160,000 or so clones; around 85% occur once, and the top ten carry 3% to 4%. V dropped 4 bases and J dropped 8; count of bases not matched to a gene: 12. CDR3 length: 15 residues. Germline V gene data show CDR1 as LNHDA and CDR2 as SQIVND (reference sequence). The chain couples TRBV19 to TRBJ2-3, with 7 bases fitting TRBD1. Sequencing input: peripheral blood. This TCR derives from a woman between 65 and 79 years old with acute or convalescent COVID-19. CDR3: CASSRTGHESGTQYF. In DNA form, the CDR3 reads TGTGCCAGTAGTAGGACAGGCCACGAGTCGGGTACGCAGTATTTT.